This TCR beta chain emerged from a study of blood T cell repertoires in COVID-19. Looking at the study overall: Collection of acute and convalescent COVID-19 samples took place in the United States, Italy and Spain. In each case, the material was cDNA or gDNA derived from T cells, B-cell-depleted T cells, or PBMCs.

Germline V gene data show CDR1 as SGHDT and CDR2 as YYEEEE. This CDR3 is built from 15 residues. Trimming at V came to 5 bases and at J to 4 bases, leaving 12 bases not matched to a gene. Participants reported their clinical history, and cohort assignment relied on those reports. Here immunoSEQ multiplex PCR was the method, and the copy in TCRdb shows in-frame clones only, minus some. This table has around 200,000 clones, approximately 80% appearing once. This chain joins TRBV5-6 and TRBJ2-7; 7 nucleotides align to TRBD1. The sequence was obtained from a woman in her thirties or forties with acute COVID-19. Specimen: PBMCs or T cells enriched from blood (not recorded which). CDR3 region: CASSATSTGQYEQYF. CDR3 nucleotides: TGTGCCAGCAGTGCGACTTCGACAGGGCAGTACGAGCAGTACTTC.